This is a list of T cell receptor beta chains from one sample in a study of cytomegalovirus exposure and HLA in healthy donors. Profiled with immunoSEQ multiplex PCR; TCRdb holds only in-frame clones, not every one. The sample contains about 110,000 clones, 82% of which appear only once. Sequencing was done on a sample of PBMCs. The source is a man aged 30-40 years in good health and CMV-seropositive. The CDR3 runs from the conserved cysteine through the conserved F or W. A D gene is named only where the DNA matches it firmly. A row's size may be missing; if present it is once, few, many or a size class.

v_call,clone_size,cdr3_length,j_call,d_call,cdr3_aa,cdr3_nt
TRBV11-2,.,14,TRBJ2-7,TRBD1,CASSFSGGSYEQYF,TGTGCCAGCAGCTTTTCAGGGGGCTCCTACGAGCAGTACTTC
TRBV27,.,14,TRBJ2-1,TRBD2,CASTGGGVRNEQFF,TGTGCCAGCACGGGCGGGGGGGTCAGGAATGAGCAGTTCTTC
TRBV29-1,.,12,TRBJ1-6,TRBD1,CSVTTGEGPLHF,TGCAGCGTTACTACAGGGGAAGGACCCCTCCACTTT
TRBV9,.,13,TRBJ2-1,TRBD2,CASSVVEAGEQFF,TGTGCCAGCAGCGTGGTCGAAGCGGGAGAGCAGTTCTTC
TRBV30,.,16,TRBJ2-1,.,CAWSVPHLNLYNEQFF,TGTGCCTGGAGTGTACCCCACCTCAACTTATACAATGAGCAGTTCTTC
TRBV7-2,once,16,TRBJ1-3,TRBD1,CASSLVGTGPGNTIYF,TGTGCCAGCAGCTTAGTCGGGACAGGGCCTGGAAACACCATATATTTT
TRBV5-1,.,16,TRBJ1-1,.,CASSFGDTGGNTEAFF,TGCGCCAGCAGTTTTGGGGACACCGGAGGGAACACTGAAGCTTTCTTT
TRBV6-1,once,14,TRBJ2-2,TRBD2,CASTRTSGWGELFF,TGTGCCAGCACCCGGACTAGCGGGTGGGGGGAGCTGTTTTTT
TRBV9,.,16,TRBJ2-7,.,CASSPRSAGASYEQYF,TGTGCCAGCAGCCCCAGGTCGGCGGGGGCCTCCTACGAGCAGTACTTC
TRBV2,.,15,TRBJ2-3,.,CASSANPGGTDTQYF,TGTGCCAGCAGTGCCAACCCGGGGGGCACAGATACGCAGTATTTT
TRBV18,few,16,TRBJ2-3,.,CASSPSATIRTDTQYF,TGTGCCAGCTCACCGAGTGCTACGATTCGCACAGATACGCAGTATTTT
TRBV19,few,18,TRBJ2-6,TRBD1,CASSAFFQGAGGANVLTF,TGTGCCAGTAGTGCCTTCTTCCAGGGGGCGGGAGGGGCCAACGTCCTGACTTTC
TRBV7-8,.,15,TRBJ1-2,TRBD1,CASSLVRDRLLGYTF,TGTGCCAGCAGCTTGGTTCGGGACAGGTTATTAGGCTACACCTTC
TRBV30,.,13,TRBJ1-1,TRBD1,CAWSRDRNTEAFF,TGTGCCTGGAGCAGGGACAGGAACACTGAAGCTTTCTTT
TRBV6-5,.,15,TRBJ2-2,.,CASSYSVVAPGELFF,TGTGCCAGCAGTTACAGCGTAGTGGCCCCCGGGGAGCTGTTTTTT
TRBV4-2,.,13,TRBJ2-5,.,CASSLGLQETQYF,TGTGCCAGCAGCCTGGGACTGCAAGAGACCCAGTACTTC
TRBV5-1,.,16,TRBJ2-2,TRBD2,CASSFTPASGAGELFF,TGCGCCAGCAGCTTCACACCAGCTAGCGGGGCCGGGGAGCTGTTTTTT
TRBV7-9,.,14,TRBJ2-7,TRBD2,CASSPGTSFHEQYF,TGTGCCAGCAGCCCCGGGACTAGTTTCCACGAGCAGTACTTC
TRBV7-2,.,15,TRBJ2-5,.,CASSYRTPGRETQYF,TGTGCCAGCAGCTACCGGACACCTGGACGGGAGACCCAGTACTTC
TRBV2,.,12,TRBJ1-4,.,CASRGANEKLFF,TGTGCCAGCAGGGGAGCTAATGAAAAACTGTTTTTT
TRBV14,.,14,TRBJ1-4,.,CASSQGRWDEKLFF,TGTGCCAGCAGCCAGGGGAGATGGGATGAAAAACTGTTTTTT
TRBV30,.,13,TRBJ1-3,.,CAWSSSSGNTIYF,TGTGCCTGGAGCTCGAGCTCTGGAAACACCATATATTTT
TRBV27,.,16,TRBJ1-6,TRBD1,CASSFRSGTVNSPLHF,TGTGCCAGCAGTTTTCGGTCCGGGACAGTTAATTCACCCCTCCACTTT
TRBV28,.,14,TRBJ2-2,.,CASTGQLATGELFF,TGTGCCAGCACCGGACAGTTAGCCACCGGGGAGCTGTTTTTT
TRBV19,.,14,TRBJ2-5,.,CASSIKLLQETQYF,TGTGCCAGTAGTATAAAACTGTTACAAGAGACCCAGTACTTC
TRBV5-1,.,14,TRBJ2-5,TRBD1,CASSGGQGQETQYF,TGCGCCAGCAGCGGCGGACAGGGACAAGAGACCCAGTACTTC
TRBV9,.,15,TRBJ1-5,.,CASSTTDGLNQPQHF,TGTGCCAGCAGCACAACGGACGGACTAAATCAGCCCCAGCATTTT
TRBV19,.,13,TRBJ1-2,TRBD1,CASSIGTGHGYTF,TGTGCCAGTAGTATAGGGACAGGCCATGGCTACACCTTC